This T cell receptor beta chain was sequenced for a study of T cell responses to AZD1222 COVID-19 vaccine (dated by TCRdb to 2020 to 2022). Study-wide context: AZD1222 recipients given second doses at about 4 weeks or at about 12 weeks were pooled, since spike-specific TCR depth and breadth were not found to differ between the two schedules. TCR sequencing covered 230 or so trial participants: 207 given two doses of AZD1222 and 26 given two doses of MenACWY control vaccine. Enrollment into the trials was organized by age into subgroups of 18-55, 56-69 and 70-plus years, and those subgroups contained about 160, 30 and 59 TCR-sequenced participants, respectively. Paper-wide results and their limitations: The whole spike protein was spanned by vaccine-associated CD4 TCRs, and dominant responses were seen in regions 160-218 and 743-854. Because no day 14 peak-response samples were available, the repertoires could be characterized only after the peak T cell response. Participants were mostly white British, with more females than males. The authors suggested clonal diversity may have been underestimated. Conclusions about previously exposed vaccinees were limited because only six AZD1222 recipients were SARS-CoV-2 seropositive at baseline. After two AZD1222 doses, spike-specific TCR breadth and depth were significantly higher than at day 0 and than in MenACWY recipients. In the small 56-69-year group, the increase in depth fell short of significance, most likely because of low power. Epitopes outside the regions mutated in the B.1.351 and B.1.1.7 variants were reportedly recognized by nearly half of the unique spike-specific TCRs.

The meaning of the sample's time point label: baseline before first vaccination. Vaccinee samples were obtained from the UK trials COV001 and COV002, which included a single-blind randomized controlled phase 2/3 trial of AZD1222 (ChAdOx1 nCoV-19) in healthy adults. For TCRbeta chain sequencing, PBMC samples from trial participants were taken at day 0 and at day 28 after the second dose. For this clone: Its antigen remains undetermined. No much larger clone exists at a distance of one base, and base qualities are not known.

The CDR3 regions of human TCRbeta chains were analyzed by immunosequencing. Per the original workflow: Repertoire TCRs were checked for matches against a reference library of SARS-CoV-2-specific TCRs that had been generated using the MIRA antigen-specificity platform. Breadth was defined as the fraction of unique TCRs that were SARS-CoV-2-associated, and depth was defined as the fraction of total T cells that were SARS-CoV-2-associated. Using the MIRA data, each spike-specific TCR was mapped to the spike region that the TCR reacts to and placed in a CD4 or CD8 class. Log10-transformed breadth and depth values were compared by one-way ANOVA with Sidak's multiple comparisons tests. The table was pulled from immuneACCESS by TCRdb, which kept in-frame rearrangements only. Such tables lose some clones; where checked, under half of the loss comes from unresolved V genes, and the rest has no known cause. V, J and clone size were drawn from that table, and D and trimming were deduced from the DNA. In all, the sample holds 100,000 to 150,000 clones, and around 90% of those were seen once. Clones ranked in the top ten supply more than 3.5% of the sample.

The CDR3 spans 16 residues, from the cysteine through the phenylalanine. The only DNA kept is the CDR3, 48 bases in frame from the first base. V is reduced by 1 base and J by 7 bases, leaving a spacing of 14 bases between them. Via the germline V gene (reference sequence), CDR1 is MNHEY and CDR2 SMNVEV. The sequencing used peripheral blood, collected on day 0 of AZD1222 vaccination. The origin of this receptor is an adult in good health. Here the chain combines TRBV27 and TRBJ1-6, with the D gene not confidently named. The bases read TGTGCCAGCAGTTTATTTATCGGGCCGACAAATTCACCCCTCCACTTT. Its protein is CASSLFIGPTNSPLHF.